The next 11 T cell receptor beta chains were all read from a single sample in a study of T-cell reconstitution after alpha-beta-depleted transplantation in children. A TCRbeta library incorporating unique molecular identifiers was prepared. TCRdb analysed the PCR reads with MiXCR anew, one entry per CDR3 protein. This repertoire shows just over 950,000 distinct CDR3 sequences, under 30% found once; its top ten account for about 28%. This specimen was PBMCs, mostly from graft donor cells, taken 360 days after TCRalphabeta/CD19-depleted stem cell transplant. These receptors all come from a boy in the first two years of life who had a stem cell transplant for SCID, so the T cells may come from the graft donor.

The V and J genes are TRBV12-3 or TRBV12-4 and TRBJ1-4; D may be TRBD1 (5 bases). Trimming removed 11 bases at V and 7 bases at J, with 14 bases between. This CDR3 spans 12 amino acids. This CDR3 is CAGLRGIEKLFF. In DNA, the CDR3 is TGTGCCGGCCTCCGGGGGATTGAAAAACTGTTTTTT.

This clonotype was detected ten times or more. The chain is built from TRBV11-2 and TRBJ1-6, with 7 bases lining up with TRBD1. Germline V CDR1 and CDR2: SGHAT, FQNNGV. CDR3 length: 17 amino acids. V was pared by 4 bases and J by 0 bases, with 6 bases of the junction left unmatched. The CDR3 sequence is CASSSLRQGSYNSPLHF. CDR3 in DNA: TGTGCCAGCAGCTCACTTCGACAGGGCTCCTATAATTCACCCCTCCACTTT.

The V call is TRBV6-6, the J call TRBJ2-5, with no clear D. CDR1 is MNHNY, CDR2 SVGAGI, per germline (reference sequence). Trimming stripped 5 bases from V and 1 base from J, with 8 bases between. This CDR3 comprises 13 residues. The CDR3 is CASSHRSQETQYF. The CDR3 nucleotides are TGTGCCAGCAGTCACAGATCCCAAGAGACCCAGTACTTC.

The chain recombines TRBV6-2 or TRBV6-3 with TRBJ2-2; D is ambiguous. Trimming removed 9 bases at V and 4 bases at J, with 12 bases between. The V gene's germline CDR1 is MNHEY and CDR2 SVGEGT. This CDR3 contains 13 residues. CDR3 sequence: CARLSAATGELFF. The CDR3 DNA reads TGTGCCAGACTCTCGGCTGCCACCGGGGAGCTGTTTTTT.

In its sample, this clonotype was seen many times. This chain joins TRBV6-1 and TRBJ2-3; TRBD2 is a possible D gene (6 bases). V lost 4 bases to trimming and J lost 2 bases, with 13 bases between them. Per germline, CDR1 MNHNS and CDR2 SASEGT. The CDR3 loop spans 15 amino acids. CDR3 coding DNA: TGTGCCAGCAGTGGATCGCGGGGCCCCACAGATACGCAGTATTTT. It translates to CASSGSRGPTDTQYF.

The rearrangement uses TRBV28 and TRBJ2-7, with 8 nucleotides matching TRBD1. After removal of 6 bases from V and 3 bases from J, the junction contained 10 bases not matched to a gene. This CDR3 has 15 residues. Germline V lookup: CDR1 MDHEN, CDR2 SYDVKM. This CDR3 is CASSPGGTGGYEQYF. The CDR3 DNA sequence: TGTGCCAGCAGCCCAGGAGGGACAGGAGGCTACGAGCAGTACTTC.

This rearrangement joins TRBV4-2 to TRBJ2-7; TRBD1 is a possible D gene (6 bases). The CDR3 consists of 17 residues. The V and J ends lost 5 bases and 0 bases respectively, with 20 bases between them. Germline V gives CDR1 LGHNA, CDR2 YNFKEQ. The DNA of the CDR3 is TGTGCCAGCAGCTTTTCTCCAGGGGCGATAAGCTCCTACGAGCAGTACTTC. As protein: CASSFSPGAISSYEQYF.

CDR3: CASSRGLAGGPSFTGELFF. For the CDR3, the DNA is TGTGCCAGCAGCCGAGGACTAGCGGGGGGGCCGTCGTTCACCGGGGAGCTGTTTTTT. The J gene is TRBJ2-2, the V gene TRBV4-2, with TRBD2 identical over 15 bases. V dropped 4 bases and J dropped 4; count of bases not matched to a gene: 10. CDR1 LGHNA and CDR2 YNFKEQ come from the germline V gene. This CDR3 spans 19 amino acids.

In its sample, this clonotype was seen a few times. This chain links TRBV12-3 or TRBV12-4 with TRBJ1-6, with D possibly TRBD1 on 5 matching bases. V dropped 6 bases and J dropped 8 bases, with 11 bases sitting between them. This CDR3 region has 13 residues. CDR3 in DNA: TGTGCCAGCAGCCCCTCCAGGGATTCACCCCTCCACTTT. Its translation is CASSPSRDSPLHF.

This clonotype was detected only a few times. This chain links TRBV7-2 with TRBJ2-1; D call uncertain. This CDR3 contains 14 residues. CDR1 is SGHTA, CDR2 FQGNSA, per germline. V was pared by 1 base and J by 9 bases, with 13 bases between. The CDR3 protein is CASSLVIGLVEQFF. CDR3 DNA: TGTGCCAGCAGCTTAGTCATTGGGTTGGTTGAGCAGTTCTTC.

In its sample, this clonotype was seen a few times. The chain joins TRBV28 to TRBJ1-5; D perhaps matches TRBD1 (6 bases). Germline CDR1 reads MDHEN; CDR2 reads SYDVKM. V shed 5 bases and J shed 7 bases, with 15 bases lying between them. This CDR3 has 14 amino acids. CDR3 sequence reads: CASSDAPGGQPQHF. The CDR3 bases are TGTGCCAGCAGTGACGCCCCGGGGGGCCAGCCCCAGCATTTT.